These T cell receptor beta chains were read from a single sample in a study of lymphopenia after photon versus proton radiotherapy. Only in-frame clones appear in the TCRdb table, and some are missing; sequencing was by immunoSEQ multiplex PCR. In the table there are about 45,000 clones, 85% of which are singletons. The sample consisted of peripheral blood, taken from a patient treated with photon-based radiotherapy. The origin of the receptors is a man aged 35-49 years with gastric cancer. The CDR3 runs from the conserved cysteine through the conserved F or W. Each record gives: V gene, CDR3 length, J gene, D gene, clone size, CDR3 protein, CDR3 DNA. The D gene is left open where the match is weak. Not all rows give a size; the values are once, few, many and, for expanded clones, a class.

TRBV10-3,14,TRBJ2-2,.,.,CAISELENTGELFF,TGTGCCATCAGTGAGTTGGAGAACACCGGGGAGCTGTTTTTT
TRBV7-3,17,TRBJ2-3,.,.,CASSSQTGQTSTDTQYF,TGTGCCAGCAGCTCCCAGACAGGCCAAACTAGCACAGATACGCAGTATTTT
TRBV28,17,TRBJ1-1,.,.,CASSTRTVREGVTEAFF,TGTGCCAGCAGTACCCGGACAGTCAGGGAGGGGGTCACTGAAGCTTTCTTT
TRBV5-1,13,TRBJ1-5,.,.,CASSFSLGQPQHF,TGCGCCAGCAGCTTTAGTTTGGGGCAGCCCCAGCATTTT
TRBV2,12,TRBJ1-5,.,few,CASSEVAQPQHF,TGTGCCAGCAGTGAAGTGGCTCAGCCCCAGCATTTT
TRBV7-3,16,TRBJ1-5,TRBD1,.,CASSRTGARGNQPQHF,TGTGCCAGCAGCCGGACAGGGGCGAGGGGCAATCAGCCCCAGCATTTT
TRBV19,14,TRBJ2-2,TRBD1,.,CASNVGQWTGELFF,TGTGCCAGCAATGTGGGACAGTGGACCGGGGAGCTGTTTTTT
TRBV27,14,TRBJ1-1,.,once,CASSLFRAGRTAFF,TGTGCCAGCAGTTTATTCAGGGCAGGCCGAACGGCTTTCTTT
TRBV2,13,TRBJ1-2,.,.,CASRGPGTNGYTF,TGTGCCAGCAGAGGGCCCGGGACAAATGGCTACACCTTC
TRBV5-5,14,TRBJ2-3,.,.,CASRQGPSTDTQYF,TGTGCCAGCAGACAGGGCCCCAGCACAGATACGCAGTATTTT
TRBV7-6,17,TRBJ1-2,.,.,CASSLEPAGEVSYGYTF,TGTGCCAGCAGCTTAGAACCCGCAGGGGAAGTGAGCTATGGCTACACCTTC
TRBV5-4,16,TRBJ2-2,TRBD1,.,CASSLGTGRNTGELFF,TGTGCCAGCAGCTTGGGGACAGGGCGGAACACCGGGGAGCTGTTTTTT
TRBV4-3,15,TRBJ2-4,TRBD1,.,CASSQVTGTKNIQYF,TGCGCCAGCAGCCAAGTGACAGGGACCAAAAACATTCAGTACTTC
TRBV7-2,16,TRBJ1-4,.,.,CASSLGGSSTNEKLFF,TGTGCCAGCAGCTTAGGAGGTTCATCTACTAATGAAAAACTGTTTTTT
TRBV14,13,TRBJ2-7,TRBD2,.,CASSHLTSGEQYF,TGTGCCAGCAGCCACTTGACTAGCGGCGAGCAGTACTTC
TRBV5-1,14,TRBJ2-3,.,.,CASSRDRSTDTQYF,TGCGCCAGCAGTCGCGACAGGAGCACAGATACGCAGTATTTT
TRBV6-5,15,TRBJ1-2,.,.,CASRTSIGTLHGYTF,TGTGCCAGCAGGACCTCTATCGGGACACTCCATGGCTACACCTTC
TRBV28,14,TRBJ1-3,.,.,CASSEGGIGNTIYF,TGTGCCAGCAGCGAAGGGGGTATTGGAAACACCATATATTTT
TRBV7-8,13,TRBJ1-2,.,.,CASSPGRSYGYTF,TGTGCCAGCAGCCCGGGACGGTCCTATGGCTACACCTTC
TRBV5-1,13,TRBJ2-2,TRBD1,.,CASSVQGAGELFF,TGCGCCAGCAGCGTACAGGGGGCCGGGGAGCTGTTTTTT
TRBV25-1,14,TRBJ1-2,.,.,CASSELGRGYGYTF,TGTGCCAGCAGTGAATTGGGGAGAGGCTATGGCTACACCTTC
TRBV7-3,15,TRBJ2-1,.,.,CASSFSGTRNNEQFF,TGTGCCAGCAGCTTTAGCGGAACTCGGAACAATGAGCAGTTCTTC
TRBV28,16,TRBJ1-4,.,once,CASSSMDPDQGEKLFF,TGTGCCAGCAGCTCCATGGACCCGGACCAGGGTGAAAAACTGTTTTTT
TRBV28,13,TRBJ1-2,.,.,CASSLKRDYGYTF,TGTGCCAGCAGTTTGAAGAGGGACTATGGCTACACCTTC
TRBV4-3,13,TRBJ1-1,.,.,CASSQDLGLGGFF,TGCGCCAGCAGCCAAGACCTTGGGTTGGGGGGATTCTTT
TRBV27,16,TRBJ2-7,TRBD2,.,CASSLSAAGGTNEQYF,TGTGCCAGCAGTTTATCGGCAGCGGGGGGGACCAACGAGCAGTACTTC
TRBV27,14,TRBJ1-6,.,.,CASSFSSYNSPLHF,TGTGCCAGCAGTTTCAGCTCCTATAATTCACCCCTCCACTTT
TRBV2,15,TRBJ1-5,.,.,CASSAEVLSNQPQHF,TGTGCCAGCAGTGCAGAGGTTCTAAGCAATCAGCCCCAGCATTTT
TRBV5-5,14,TRBJ2-7,TRBD1,.,CASSQGQGGGEQYF,TGTGCCAGCAGCCAAGGACAGGGCGGAGGCGAGCAGTACTTC
TRBV7-6,16,TRBJ1-5,.,few,CASSPGLALSNQPQHF,TGTGCCAGCAGCCCGGGCTTGGCCCTTAGCAATCAGCCCCAGCATTTT
TRBV7-6,13,TRBJ1-2,.,medium-sized,CASSRLQGDGYTF,TGTGCCAGCAGCCGACTTCAGGGAGATGGCTACACCTTC
TRBV10-3,15,TRBJ2-6,TRBD1,.,CAMTGGTGANEILTF,TGTGCCATGACAGGGGGCACTGGGGCCAACGAGATCCTGACTTTC